These 28 T cell receptor beta chains originate from one sample sequenced in a study of preoperative IRX-2 immunotherapy in early breast cancer. As to treatment: preoperative locoregional IRX-2 cytokine immunotherapy. Sequenced by immunoSEQ multiplex PCR; TCRdb stores in-frame clones only, minus some. The sample lists roughly 30,000 clones; under 90% were seen once. This sample was taken from a patient treated with IRX-2 immunotherapy. Receptors were obtained from a human donor with breast cancer.

V and J are TRBV29-1 and TRBJ1-5; 8 bases fit TRBD1. This CDR3 is built from 13 residues. CDR1 and CDR2 (germline): SQVTM, ANQGSEA. V gave up 7 bases and J gave up 6 bases; unmatched junction bases: 8. The CDR3 DNA is TGCAGCGGAGGACAGGGCGGGGGTCAGCCCCAGCATTTT. The encoded protein is CSGGQGGGQPQHF.

V usage is TRBV6-8 and J usage is TRBJ2-2, with 9 bases lining up with TRBD2. The CDR3 is 15 amino acids. Per germline, CDR1 MNHGY and CDR2 SAAAGT. After removal of 3 bases from V and 3 bases from J, the junction contained 2 bases not matched to a gene. CDR3 DNA sequence: TGTGCCAGCAGTTATTTAGCGGGGGACACCGGGGAGCTGTTTTTT. Amino acids: CASSYLAGDTGELFF.

This clone is a singleton in its sample. The rearrangement joins TRBV19 to TRBJ1-5, with D uncertain. CDR3 length: 13 residues. The germline V and J ends were trimmed by 10 bases and 2 bases, with 12 bases remaining between them. CDR1 is LNHDA, CDR2 SQIVND, per germline (reference sequence). The CDR3, as DNA: TGTGCCACCTCCGTAGGACGCAATCAGCCCCAGCATTTT. Translated, it gives CATSVGRNQPQHF.

V usage is TRBV11-3 and J usage is TRBJ1-2; TRBD1 is a possible D gene (5 bases). V was shortened by 3 bases and J by 4 bases, with 12 bases between the two germline ends. Germline CDR1 SGHNT, CDR2 YENEEA. CDR3 length: 14 amino acids. In DNA form, the CDR3 reads TGTGCCAGCAGCTTTAGGATGGGGGGCTATGGCTACACCTTC. It specifies CASSFRMGGYGYTF.

V and J are TRBV1 and TRBJ2-2; the D segment call TRBD2 is taken from the table without a DNA check. TRBV1 is noted as a pseudogene. The CDR3 totals 15 residues. CDR3 region: CASSQAYPNTGELFF. DNA for the CDR3: TGCGCCAGCAGCCAAGCCTACCCTAACACCGGGGAGCTGTTTTTT.

The chain employs TRBV10-2 and TRBJ1-4; 9 bases line up with TRBD1. The V and J ends lost 2 bases and 8 bases, in that order; junction bases with no gene match: 3. CDR1 is WSHSY and CDR2 is SAAADI in the germline V gene. The CDR3 loop spans 14 amino acids. The CDR3 DNA follows: TGCGCCAGCAGTGAGGGACAGGGGCGGGAAAAACTGTTTTTT. Its protein product is CASSEGQGREKLFF.

This clone occurred a few times. This chain uses TRBV28 with TRBJ1-1; no clear D gene. V was trimmed by 6 bases and J by 1 base, leaving 9 bases between them. The CDR3 has 13 residues. Germline V lookup: CDR1 MDHEN, CDR2 SYDVKM. CDR3: CASRVTQNTEAFF. DNA for the CDR3: TGTGCCAGCAGAGTGACACAGAACACTGAAGCTTTCTTT.

V and J are TRBV11-3 and TRBJ2-3, with 10 bases identical to TRBD2. J was trimmed by 5 bases and V by 4 bases; bases with no gene match: 18. Germline CDR1 reads SGHNT; CDR2 reads YENEEA. The CDR3 totals 19 residues. The CDR3 is CASSSEVGWSSGSGDTQYF. The CDR3 DNA is TGTGCCAGCAGCTCAGAGGTAGGGTGGTCTAGCGGGAGTGGAGATACGCAGTATTTT.

This clone was recorded a few times. CDR3 region: CASSRTTGRRDQPQHF. The CDR3 nucleotides read TGTGCCAGTAGTAGAACGACAGGACGGAGGGATCAGCCCCAGCATTTT. The chain employs TRBV19 and TRBJ1-5; possibly TRBD1 for D (6 bases). V was clipped by 4 bases and J by 5 bases, with 18 bases between them. The germline V gene has CDR1 LNHDA and CDR2 SQIVND (reference sequence). This CDR3 is 16 amino acids long. Using reference TRBV19 and TRBJ1-5 for the parts outside the CDR3, the full variable domain is DGGITQSPKYLFRKEGQNVTLSCEQNLNHDAMYWYRQDPGQGLRLIYYSQIVNDFQKGDIAEGYSVSREKKESFPLTVTSAQKNPTAFYLCASSRTTGRRDQPQHFGDGTRLSIL.

V is TRBV7-7 and J is TRBJ1-2, with 11 bases lining up with TRBD1. CDR3 size: 16 residues. Germline values: CDR1 SSHAT, CDR2 FNYEAQ (reference sequence). The J segment lost 1 base and the V segment lost 5 bases, leaving 6 bases of the junction unmatched. The CDR3 region is CASSARTGGNNYGYTF. Here the CDR3 DNA reads TGTGCCAGCAGCGCTCGGACAGGGGGCAATAACTATGGCTACACCTTC. Combining the CDR3 with reference TRBV7-7 and TRBJ1-2 gives the whole variable domain GAGVSQSPRYKVTKRGQDVTLRCDPISSHATLYWYQQALGQGPEFLTYFNYEAQPDKSGLPSDRFSAERPEGSISTLTIQRTEQRDSAMYRCASSARTGGNNYGYTFGSGTRLTVV.

This rearrangement joins TRBV6-7 to TRBJ1-5; TRBD1 aligns across 9 bases. TRBV6-7 is filed as an ORF, its function uncertain. Trimming cost V 4 bases and J 15 bases; bases outside gene matches: 4. CDR3 length: 11 amino acids. The CDR3 DNA follows: TGTGCCAGCAGTTCCGGGACAGGGTTGCATTTT. Residues: CASSSGTGLHF.

Points on this clone: An end of the junction differs from the germline gene, which may be a read error. CDR3 amino acids: CASGLSGYAQYF. In DNA form, the CDR3 reads TGTGCTAGTGGTTTATCCGGCTACGCGCAGTACTTC. The V and J genes are TRBV12-5 and TRBJ2-7; unclear D gene. CDR3 length: 12 amino acids. The germline V gene has CDR1 LGHNT and CDR2 FRNRAP. Based on the CDR3 plus reference TRBV12-5 and TRBJ2-7, the full variable domain is DARVTQTPRHKVTEMGQEVTMRCQPILGHNTVFWYRQTMMQGLELLAYFRNRAPLDDSGMPKDRFSAEMPDATLATLKIQPSEPRDSAVYFCASGLSGYAQYFGPGTRLTVT.

The chain joins TRBV19 to TRBJ2-5, with D perhaps given as TRBD1 or TRBD2 (5 bases each). This CDR3 is built from 14 residues. V was trimmed by 3 bases and J by 3 bases, leaving 11 bases between them. Germline loops: CDR1 LNHDA, CDR2 SQIVND (reference sequence). CDR3 in amino acids: CASSIGGGEETQYF. DNA for the CDR3: TGTGCCAGTAGTATTGGGGGTGGGGAAGAGACCCAGTACTTC.

The CDR3 nucleotides are TGTGCCTGGAGTCTTGAGGGCCCCGGACGTCGAGCTTTCTTT. It is translated as CAWSLEGPGRRAFF. The rearrangement links TRBV30 to TRBJ1-1; D is unclear. Trimming took 2 bases from V and 10 from J, leaving 20 bases between them. The V gene's germline CDR1 is GTSNPN and CDR2 SVGIG (reference sequence). The CDR3 consists of 14 residues.

The CDR3 protein is CASSLGHPGTDRFYEQFF. CDR3 nucleotide sequence: TGTGCCAGCAGCTTGGGGCACCCCGGGACAGACCGATTTTATGAGCAGTTCTTC. V and J are TRBV7-5 and TRBJ2-1; TRBD1, as called in the table, went unchecked against the DNA. TRBV7-5 is listed as a pseudogene. CDR3 length equals 18 residues.

The chain joins TRBV7-1 to TRBJ2-1; 10 bases are a match to TRBD1. TRBV7-1 is labeled an ORF, and its function is uncertain. CDR3 size: 15 residues. V gave up 5 bases and J gave up 7 bases; unmatched junction bases: 8. The CDR3 here is CASSLTGGVRNEQFF. CDR3 nucleotides: TGTGCCAGCAGCCTGACAGGGGGCGTTAGGAATGAGCAGTTCTTC.

The rearrangement links TRBV23-1 to TRBJ2-5; the D gene could be TRBD1 or TRBD2 (5 bases each). TRBV23-1 belongs to the ORF category, with a function that is uncertain. The CDR3 runs to 13 residues. V was shortened by 6 bases and J by 3 bases, with 11 bases between the two germline ends. DNA of the CDR3: TGCGCCAGCAGGGGGACGGTAAAAGAGACCCAGTACTTC. The encoded protein is CASRGTVKETQYF.

J is TRBJ1-4 and V is TRBV2; 9 bases line up with TRBD1. CDR1 and CDR2 (germline): SNHLY, FYNNEI. The CDR3 is 15 residues long. The V and J ends lost 6 bases and 5 bases, in that order; junction bases with no gene match: 7. As DNA, the CDR3 is TGTGCCAGCAGACGGCCAGGGACAGGGAATGAAAAACTGTTTTTT. Translating it yields CASRRPGTGNEKLFF. The entire variable domain, with the rest obtained from reference TRBV2 and TRBJ1-4, is as follows: EPEVTQTPSHQVTQMGQEVILRCVPISNHLYFYWYRQILGQKVEFLVSFYNNEISEKSEIFDDQFSVERPDGSNFTLKIRSTKLEDSAMYFCASRRPGTGNEKLFFGSGTQLSVL.

This clone was counted a single time. The chain has TRBV19 and TRBJ2-3; D is unclear. The CDR3 extends over 14 amino acids. V dropped 8 bases and J dropped 1 base, with 13 bases sitting between them. The germline V gene encodes CDR1 LNHDA and CDR2 SQIVND (reference sequence). The CDR3 nucleotides read TGTGCCAGTCGCCGGCTAGGGCGCACAGATACGCAGTATTTT. Translating it yields CASRRLGRTDTQYF.

The genes are TRBV11-3 and TRBJ1-2, with D possibly being TRBD1 (5 bases). Trimming took 1 base from V and 0 from J, leaving 9 bases between them. In germline, CDR1 is SGHNT, CDR2 YENEEA. The CDR3 contains 15 residues. The CDR3 nucleotides are TGTGCCAGCAGCTTAGGGGGCGTAGCTAACTATGGCTACACCTTC. It translates to CASSLGGVANYGYTF.

The chain uses TRBV1 and TRBJ1-3. TRBV1 is listed as a pseudogene. The CDR3 is 18 residues long. This CDR3 is CASSHLQEGTTYGNTIYF. The CDR3 DNA is TGCGCCAGCAGCCATTTACAAGAGGGGACGACTTATGGAAACACCATATATTTT.

The chain is built from TRBV6-8 and TRBJ1-1; D perhaps matches TRBD1 (5 bases). Trimming removed 0 bases at V and 1 base at J, with 9 bases between. CDR1 and CDR2 from the germline V gene are MNHGY and SAAAGT. This CDR3 comprises 15 residues. CDR3 DNA sequence: TGTGCCAGCAGTTACTCGGGGGGGTGGAACACTGAAGCTTTCTTT. This codes for CASSYSGGWNTEAFF.

This clone turned up a few times. J is TRBJ1-6 and V is TRBV11-3; D call uncertain. This CDR3 contains 15 residues. Trimming pared 2 bases from V and 0 bases from J, leaving 5 bases between. Germline CDR1 SGHNT, CDR2 YENEEA. CDR3 sequence reads: CASSLSSSYNSPLHF. Here the CDR3 DNA reads TGTGCCAGCAGCTTATCGAGCTCCTATAATTCACCCCTCCACTTT.

CDR3 sequence (DNA): TGCGCCAGCAGCCCCGGGACTAGCCGGAGGGGGAATGAGCAGTTCTTC. Amino acids: CASSPGTSRRGNEQFF. The V and J genes are TRBV1 and TRBJ2-1; the DNA was not compared with TRBD2, the D call given in the table. TRBV1 constitutes a pseudogene. This CDR3 has 16 amino acids.

The V and J genes are TRBV19 and TRBJ2-1; TRBD2 matches at 8 bases. Germline V CDR1 and CDR2: LNHDA, SQIVND (reference sequence). Trimming removed 3 bases from V and 10 bases from J; junction bases left unmatched: 5. The CDR3 has 13 residues. CDR3 protein: CASSISGREEQFF. The CDR3 DNA reads as TGTGCCAGTAGTATCTCCGGGAGGGAGGAGCAGTTCTTC.

The chain links TRBV29-1 to TRBJ2-1; maybe TRBD2 (5 bases). This CDR3 region has 13 residues. Germline loops: CDR1 SQVTM, CDR2 ANQGSEA. Trimming took 5 bases from V and 4 from J, leaving 12 bases between them. Written as DNA, the CDR3 is TGCAGCGTTCCCGGGGTTGGGTACAATGAGCAGTTCTTC. Translated: CSVPGVGYNEQFF.

This rearrangement joins TRBV6-8 to TRBJ1-5; 7 bases line up with TRBD1. With V trimmed by 3 bases and J by 3 bases, 2 bases remained unmatched. Per germline, CDR1 MNHGY and CDR2 SAAAGT. The CDR3 contains 14 residues. CDR3 protein: CASSYDRVNQPQHF. The CDR3 DNA sequence: TGTGCCAGCAGTTATGACAGGGTCAATCAGCCCCAGCATTTT.

The chain is built from TRBV28 and TRBJ2-1; D perhaps matches TRBD1 (6 bases). The CDR3 contains 12 residues. Germline assignment: CDR1 MDHEN and CDR2 SYDVKM. The CDR3 sequence is CMCQGSYNEQFF. As DNA, the CDR3 is TGTATGTGCCAGGGGTCCTACAATGAGCAGTTCTTC. Together with reference TRBV28 and TRBJ2-1, the CDR3 gives the full variable domain: DVKVTQSSRYLVKRTGEKVFLECVQDMDHENMFWYRQDPGLGLRLIYFSYDVKMKEKGDIPEGYSVSREKKERFSLILESASTNQTSMYLCMCQGSYNEQFFGPGTRLTVL.